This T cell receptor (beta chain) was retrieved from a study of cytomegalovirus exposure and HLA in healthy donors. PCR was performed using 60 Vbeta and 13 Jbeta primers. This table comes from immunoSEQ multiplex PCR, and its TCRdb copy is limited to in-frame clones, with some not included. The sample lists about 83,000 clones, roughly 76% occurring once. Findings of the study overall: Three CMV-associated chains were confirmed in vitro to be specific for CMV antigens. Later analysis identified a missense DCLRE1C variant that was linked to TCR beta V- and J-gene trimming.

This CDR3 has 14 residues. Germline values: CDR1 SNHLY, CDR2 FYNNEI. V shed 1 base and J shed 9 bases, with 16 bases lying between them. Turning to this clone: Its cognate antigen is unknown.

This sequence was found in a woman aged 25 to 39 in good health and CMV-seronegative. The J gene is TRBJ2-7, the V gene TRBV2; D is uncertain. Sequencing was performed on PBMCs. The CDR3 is CASSEVRSLGGQYF. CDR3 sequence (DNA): TGTGCCAGCAGTGAAGTAAGGAGCCTTGGCGGGCAGTACTTC.